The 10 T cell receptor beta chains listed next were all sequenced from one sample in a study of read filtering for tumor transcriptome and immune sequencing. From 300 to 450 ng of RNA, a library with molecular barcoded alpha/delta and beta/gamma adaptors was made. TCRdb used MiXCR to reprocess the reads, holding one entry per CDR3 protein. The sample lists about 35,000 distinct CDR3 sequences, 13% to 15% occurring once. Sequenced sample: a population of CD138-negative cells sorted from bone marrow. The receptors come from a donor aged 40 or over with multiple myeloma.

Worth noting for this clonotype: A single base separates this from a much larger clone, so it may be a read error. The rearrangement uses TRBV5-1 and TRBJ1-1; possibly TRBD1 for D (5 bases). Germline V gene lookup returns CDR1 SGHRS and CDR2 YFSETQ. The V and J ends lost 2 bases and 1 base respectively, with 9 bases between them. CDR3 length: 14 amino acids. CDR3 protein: CASSFTGKNTEAFF. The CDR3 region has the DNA TGCGCCAGCAGCTTCACAGGAAAGAACACTGAAGCTTTCTTT.

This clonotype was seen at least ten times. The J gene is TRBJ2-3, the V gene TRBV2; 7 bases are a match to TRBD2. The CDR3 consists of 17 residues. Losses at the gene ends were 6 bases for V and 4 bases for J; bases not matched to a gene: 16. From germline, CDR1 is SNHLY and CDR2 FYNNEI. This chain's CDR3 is CASRFRAIRSGADTQYF. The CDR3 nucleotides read TGTGCCAGCAGATTTCGGGCCATCAGGAGCGGGGCAGATACGCAGTATTTT.

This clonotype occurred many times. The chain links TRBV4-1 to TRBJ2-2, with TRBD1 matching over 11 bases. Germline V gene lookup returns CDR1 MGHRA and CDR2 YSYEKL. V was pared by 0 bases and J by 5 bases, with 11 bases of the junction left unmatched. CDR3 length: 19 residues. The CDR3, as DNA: TGCGCCAGCAGCCAAGATTCGGAGGGGACAGGGGGAGTGACCGGGGAGCTGTTTTTT. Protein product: CASSQDSEGTGGVTGELFF.

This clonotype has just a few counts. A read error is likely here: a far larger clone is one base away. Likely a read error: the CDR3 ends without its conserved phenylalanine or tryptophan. Here the CDR3 DNA reads TGTGCCAGCGACAGGGAAGTTAATCAGCCCCAGCATTCT. Its translation is CASDREVNQPQHS. The chain employs TRBV6-6 and TRBJ1-5; 7 positions agree with TRBD1. The germline gives CDR1 MNHNY, CDR2 SVGAGI (reference sequence). The CDR3 length is 13 residues. V lost 8 bases to trimming and J lost 4 bases; unmatched junction nucleotides: 5.

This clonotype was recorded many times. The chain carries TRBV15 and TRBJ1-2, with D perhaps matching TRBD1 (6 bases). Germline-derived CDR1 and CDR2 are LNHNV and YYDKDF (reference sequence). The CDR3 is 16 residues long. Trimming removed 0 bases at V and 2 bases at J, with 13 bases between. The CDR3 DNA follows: TGTGCCACCAGCAGAGAATCGGCAGGGGAAAACTATGGCTACACCTTC. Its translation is CATSRESAGENYGYTF.

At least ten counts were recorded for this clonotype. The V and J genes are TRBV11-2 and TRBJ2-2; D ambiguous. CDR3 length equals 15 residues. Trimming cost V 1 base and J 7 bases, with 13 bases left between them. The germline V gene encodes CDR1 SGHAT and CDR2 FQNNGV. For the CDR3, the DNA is TGTGCCAGCAGCTTAGGGGCTCGTGGGGTCGGGGAGCTGTTTTTT. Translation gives CASSLGARGVGELFF.

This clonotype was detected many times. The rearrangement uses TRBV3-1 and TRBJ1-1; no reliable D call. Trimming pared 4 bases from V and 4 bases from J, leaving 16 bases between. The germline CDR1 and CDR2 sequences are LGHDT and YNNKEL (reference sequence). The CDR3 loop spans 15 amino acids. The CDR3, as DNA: TGTGCCAGCAGCCCCCCCCAGGCCCGGACCACTGAAGCTTTCTTT. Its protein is CASSPPQARTTEAFF.

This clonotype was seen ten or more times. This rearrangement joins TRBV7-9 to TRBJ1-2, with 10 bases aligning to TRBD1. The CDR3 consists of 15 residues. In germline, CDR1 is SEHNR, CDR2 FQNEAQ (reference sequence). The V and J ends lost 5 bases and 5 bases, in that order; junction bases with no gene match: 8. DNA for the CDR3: TGTGCCAGCAGCCCATTGACAGGGGGCTTGTATGGCTACACCTTC. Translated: CASSPLTGGLYGYTF.

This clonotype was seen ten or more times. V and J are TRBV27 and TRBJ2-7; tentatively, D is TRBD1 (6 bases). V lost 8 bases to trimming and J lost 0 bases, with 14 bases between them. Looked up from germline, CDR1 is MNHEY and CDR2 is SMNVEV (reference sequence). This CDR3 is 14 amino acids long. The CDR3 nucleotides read TGTGCCAGCCGCAAAACAGGGAACTCCTACGAGCAGTACTTC. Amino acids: CASRKTGNSYEQYF.

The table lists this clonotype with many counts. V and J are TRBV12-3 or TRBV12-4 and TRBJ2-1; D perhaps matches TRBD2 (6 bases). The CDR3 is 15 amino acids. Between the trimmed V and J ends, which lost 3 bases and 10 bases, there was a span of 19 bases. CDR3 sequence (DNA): TGTGCCAGCAGTTTCCCAGGGCGCGGGATCGGCGAGCAGTTCTTC. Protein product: CASSFPGRGIGEQFF.